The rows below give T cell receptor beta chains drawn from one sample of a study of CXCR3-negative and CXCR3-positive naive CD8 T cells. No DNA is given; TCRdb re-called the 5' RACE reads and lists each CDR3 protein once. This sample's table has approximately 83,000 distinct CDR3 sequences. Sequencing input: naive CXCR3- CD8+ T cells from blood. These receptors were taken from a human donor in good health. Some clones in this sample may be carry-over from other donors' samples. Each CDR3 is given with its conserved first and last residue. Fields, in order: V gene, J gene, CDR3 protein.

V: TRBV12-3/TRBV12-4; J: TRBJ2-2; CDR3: CASSFRTANTGELFF
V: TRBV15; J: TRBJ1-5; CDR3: CATSRLTVGVGQPQHF
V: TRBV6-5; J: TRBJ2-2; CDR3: CASSFSGIGELFF
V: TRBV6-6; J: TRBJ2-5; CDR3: CASSNPGQGKGGETQYF
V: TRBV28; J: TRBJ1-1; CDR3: CASSPIPGTGVMNTEAFF
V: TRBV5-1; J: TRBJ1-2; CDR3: CASSPKPDGNNYGYTF
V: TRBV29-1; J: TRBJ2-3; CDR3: CSVVGAGGTDTQYF
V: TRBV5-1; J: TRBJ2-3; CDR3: CASSSLAGGRVGTDTQYF
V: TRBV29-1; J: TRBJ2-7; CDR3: CSVEGPSSYEQYF
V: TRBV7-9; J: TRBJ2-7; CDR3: CASTKAGEEEQYF
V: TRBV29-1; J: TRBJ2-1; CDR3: CSVPETSGGPEFF
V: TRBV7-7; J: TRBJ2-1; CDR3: CASSLIAGGTGNEQFF
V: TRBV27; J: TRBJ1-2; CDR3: CASSLRGPSNYGYTF
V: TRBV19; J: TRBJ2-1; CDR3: CASSILNEQFF
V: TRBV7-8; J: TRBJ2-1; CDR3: CASSLSASAAYNEQFF
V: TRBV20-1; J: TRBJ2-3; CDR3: CSARGLAGELDTQYF
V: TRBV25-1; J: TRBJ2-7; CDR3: CASSEFGLSYEQYF